This TCR beta chain comes out of a study of shared clonotypes between healthy human individuals. The sample holds a few counts of this clone. The repertoire was sequenced with immunoSEQ multiplex PCR; TCRdb's copy has only in-frame clones and lacks some. This sample has about 480,000 clones, with about four fifths found just once. The CDR3 totals 13 residues. The germline V gene has CDR1 SGHTA and CDR2 FQGTGA. The V and J ends lost 2 bases and 5 bases respectively, with 7 bases between them. Sequences were obtained from PBMCs. This chain uses TRBV7-3 with TRBJ2-1; D gene unclear. This sequence originates from a woman between 35 and 50 years old in good health. Some clones in this sample may be carry-over from other donors' samples. The CDR3 bases are TGTGCCAGCAGCTTAGACTGGGACAATGAGCAGTTCTTC. Its translation is CASSLDWDNEQFF.